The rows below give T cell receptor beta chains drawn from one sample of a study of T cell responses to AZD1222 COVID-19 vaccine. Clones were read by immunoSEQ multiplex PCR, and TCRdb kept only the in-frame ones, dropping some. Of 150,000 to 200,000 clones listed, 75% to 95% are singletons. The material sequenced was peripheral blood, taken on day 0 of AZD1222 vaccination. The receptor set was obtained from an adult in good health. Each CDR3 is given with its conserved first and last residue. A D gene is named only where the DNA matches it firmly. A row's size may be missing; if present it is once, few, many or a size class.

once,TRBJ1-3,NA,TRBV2,CATRQNSGNTIYF
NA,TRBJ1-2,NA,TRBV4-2,CASSQGSASGYTF
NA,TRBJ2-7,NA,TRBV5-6,CASSLTAYEQYF
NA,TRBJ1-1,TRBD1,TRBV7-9,CASSPPRDRVNTEAFF
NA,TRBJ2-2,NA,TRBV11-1,CASGPRQVTTGELFF
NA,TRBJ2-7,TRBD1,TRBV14,CASSRLADRTEQYF
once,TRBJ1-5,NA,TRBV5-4,CASSAQGSNQPQHF
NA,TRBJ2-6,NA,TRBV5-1,CASGDLSGANVLTF
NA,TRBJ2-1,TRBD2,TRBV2,CARQTSGGYNEQFF
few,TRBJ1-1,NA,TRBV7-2,CASSLVNSKNTEAFF
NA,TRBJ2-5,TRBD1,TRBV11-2,CASSLFSSTGWETQYF
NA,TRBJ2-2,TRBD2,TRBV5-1,CASSLAGGNTGELFF
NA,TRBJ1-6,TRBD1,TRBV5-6,CASRINRGVHNSPLHF
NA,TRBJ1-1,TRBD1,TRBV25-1,CASSGWTGNAFF
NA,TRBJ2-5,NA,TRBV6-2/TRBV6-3,CASSPSDETQYF
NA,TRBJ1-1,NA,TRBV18,CASSMEGGITEAFF
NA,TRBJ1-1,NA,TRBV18,CASSVHRGAAEAFF
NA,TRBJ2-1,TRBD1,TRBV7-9,CASSTGTGEFF
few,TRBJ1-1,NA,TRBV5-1,CASSGPGTNTEAFF
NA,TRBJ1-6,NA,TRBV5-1,CASSLDQSGSPLHF
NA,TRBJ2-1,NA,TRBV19,CASSIDRDGEAYNEQFF
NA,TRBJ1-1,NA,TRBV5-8,CASSLGWGAKNTEAFF
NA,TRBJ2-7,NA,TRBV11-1,CASSPVGRAYEQYF
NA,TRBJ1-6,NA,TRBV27,CASSLTSYNSPLHF
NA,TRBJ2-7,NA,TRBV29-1,CSVEESGVGGYEQYF
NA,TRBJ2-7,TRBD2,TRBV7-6,CASSSGGPEQYF
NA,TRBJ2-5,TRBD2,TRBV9,CASSAGTSGQETQYF
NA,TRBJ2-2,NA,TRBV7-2,CASSVPESANTGELFF
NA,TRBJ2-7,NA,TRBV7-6,CASSLATASSYEQYF
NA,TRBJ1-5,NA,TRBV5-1,CASSLDGNQPQHF
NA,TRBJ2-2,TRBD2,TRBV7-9,CASSLGVVAGGLNTGELFF
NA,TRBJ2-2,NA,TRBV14,CASSQLDGGVTGELFF
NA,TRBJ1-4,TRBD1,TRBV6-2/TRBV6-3,CASSPMPGQVNEGKLFF
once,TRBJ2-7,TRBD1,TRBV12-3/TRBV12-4,CASSWGQTYEQYF
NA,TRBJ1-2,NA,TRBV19,CASSIDGRAHYGYTF
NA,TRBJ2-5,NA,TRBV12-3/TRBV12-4,CASSSSSETQYF
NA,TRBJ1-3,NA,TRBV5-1,CASSPEGNTIYF
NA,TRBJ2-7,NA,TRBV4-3,CASSQEAESSYEQYF
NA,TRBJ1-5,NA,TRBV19,CASPSVYRFSNQPQHF
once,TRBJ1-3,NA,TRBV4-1,CASSQDQGFGNTIYF
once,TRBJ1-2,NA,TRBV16,CASSQSSESRGYGYTF
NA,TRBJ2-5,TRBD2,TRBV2,CASRRLAGGPAETQYF
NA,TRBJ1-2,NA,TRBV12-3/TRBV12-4,CASIPGRPGGYTF
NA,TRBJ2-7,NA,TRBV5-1,CASSLLPLREQYF
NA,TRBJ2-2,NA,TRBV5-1,CASSLDRGGGRTGELFF
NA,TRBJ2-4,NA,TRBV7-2,CASSLPLQNIQYF
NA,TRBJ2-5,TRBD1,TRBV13,CASSLRGQEETQYF
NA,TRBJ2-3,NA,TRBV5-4,CASSPGTFTDTQYF
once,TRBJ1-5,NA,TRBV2,CASSSRNQPQHF
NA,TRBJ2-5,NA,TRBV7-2,CASSPPTSQETQYF
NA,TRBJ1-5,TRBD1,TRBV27,CASSLRRTGEGQPQHF
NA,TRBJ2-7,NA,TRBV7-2,CASGVDYEQYF
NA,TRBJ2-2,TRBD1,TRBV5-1,CASSLGQGIGELFF
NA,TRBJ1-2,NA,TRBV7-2,CASSLRGQMGYGYTF
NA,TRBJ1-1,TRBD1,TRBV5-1,CASSPADRADTEAFF
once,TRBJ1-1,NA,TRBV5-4,CASSLDRWNTEAFF
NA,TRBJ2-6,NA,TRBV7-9,CASSASAIGANVLTF